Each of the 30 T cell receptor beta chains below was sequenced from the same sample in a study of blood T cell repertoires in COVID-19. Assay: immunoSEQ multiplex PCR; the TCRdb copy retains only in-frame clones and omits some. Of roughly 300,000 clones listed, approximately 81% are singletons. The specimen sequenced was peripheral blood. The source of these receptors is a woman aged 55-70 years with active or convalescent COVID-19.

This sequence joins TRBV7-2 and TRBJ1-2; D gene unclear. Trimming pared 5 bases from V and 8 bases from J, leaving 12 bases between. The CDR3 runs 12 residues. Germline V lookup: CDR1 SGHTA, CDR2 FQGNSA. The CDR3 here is CASSPMRGGYTF. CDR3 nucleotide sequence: TGTGCCAGCAGCCCGATGCGGGGAGGCTACACCTTC.

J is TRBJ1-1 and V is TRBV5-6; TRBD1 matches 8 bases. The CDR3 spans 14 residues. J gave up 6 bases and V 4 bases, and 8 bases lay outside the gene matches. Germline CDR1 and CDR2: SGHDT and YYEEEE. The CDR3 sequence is CASSTGQGGSEAFF. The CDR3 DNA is TGTGCCAGCAGCACCGGACAGGGCGGCTCTGAAGCTTTCTTT.

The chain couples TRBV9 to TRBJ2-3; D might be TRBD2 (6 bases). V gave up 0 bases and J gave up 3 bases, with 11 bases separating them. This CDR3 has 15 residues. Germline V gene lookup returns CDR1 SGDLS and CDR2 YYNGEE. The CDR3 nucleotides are TGTGCCAGCAGCGTAGGGAGGGCGGGGACAGATACGCAGTATTTT. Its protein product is CASSVGRAGTDTQYF. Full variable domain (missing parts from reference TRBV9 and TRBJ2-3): DSGVTQTPKHLITATGQRVTLRCSPRSGDLSVYWYQQSLDQGLQFLIQYYNGEERAKGNILERFSAQQFPDLHSELNLSSLELGDSALYFCASSVGRAGTDTQYFGPGTRLTVL.

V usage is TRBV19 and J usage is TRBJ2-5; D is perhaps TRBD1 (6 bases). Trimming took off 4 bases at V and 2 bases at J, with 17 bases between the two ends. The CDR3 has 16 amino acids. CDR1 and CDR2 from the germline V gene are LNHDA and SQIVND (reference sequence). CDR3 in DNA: TGTGCCAGTAGTACTCGGACAGAGAGATTTCAAGAGACCCAGTACTTC. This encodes CASSTRTERFQETQYF.

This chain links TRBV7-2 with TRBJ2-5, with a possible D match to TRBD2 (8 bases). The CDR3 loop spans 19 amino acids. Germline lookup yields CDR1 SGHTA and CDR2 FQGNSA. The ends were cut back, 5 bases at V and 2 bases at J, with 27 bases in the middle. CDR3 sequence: CASSIWTGALAGGQETQYF. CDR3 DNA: TGTGCCAGCAGCATCTGGACAGGCGCCCTGGCGGGGGGTCAAGAGACCCAGTACTTC.

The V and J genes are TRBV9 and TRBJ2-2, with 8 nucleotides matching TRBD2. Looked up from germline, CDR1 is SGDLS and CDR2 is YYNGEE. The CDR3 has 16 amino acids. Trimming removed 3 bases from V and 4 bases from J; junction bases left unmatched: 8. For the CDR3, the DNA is TGTGCCAGCAGCGCCTCCCCCCGGGGGGGCACCGGGGAGCTGTTTTTT. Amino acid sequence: CASSASPRGGTGELFF.

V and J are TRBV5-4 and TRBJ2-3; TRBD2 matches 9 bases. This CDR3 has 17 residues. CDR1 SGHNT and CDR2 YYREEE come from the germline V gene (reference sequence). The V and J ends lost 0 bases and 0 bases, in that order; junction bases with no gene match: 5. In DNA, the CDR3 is TGTGCCAGCAGCTTGGGAGGGACTAGCTTGAGCACAGATACGCAGTATTTT. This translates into CASSLGGTSLSTDTQYF.

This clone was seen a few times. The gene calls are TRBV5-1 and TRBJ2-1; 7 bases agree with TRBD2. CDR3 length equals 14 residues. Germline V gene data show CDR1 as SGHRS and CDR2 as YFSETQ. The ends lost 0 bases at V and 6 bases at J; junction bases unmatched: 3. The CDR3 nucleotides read TGCGCCAGCAGCTTGGCCTGGACTAGCAATGAGCAGTTCTTC. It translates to CASSLAWTSNEQFF.

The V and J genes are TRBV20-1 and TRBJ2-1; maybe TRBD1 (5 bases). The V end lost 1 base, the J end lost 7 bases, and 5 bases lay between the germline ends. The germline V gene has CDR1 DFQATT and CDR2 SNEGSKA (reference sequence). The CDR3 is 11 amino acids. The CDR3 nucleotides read TGCAGTGCTAGAGCAGGGAATGAGCAGTTCTTC. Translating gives CSARAGNEQFF.

Here the CDR3 DNA reads TGTGCCAGCCCGGCAGGGGCGTACGAGCAGTACTTC. Residues: CASPAGAYEQYF. This sequence joins TRBV21-1 and TRBJ2-5; the table's D call of TRBD1 was not tested on the DNA. The end of the DNA aligns better with TRBJ2-7, so the J call may be wrong. TRBV21-1 is a documented pseudogene. The CDR3 loop spans 12 amino acids.

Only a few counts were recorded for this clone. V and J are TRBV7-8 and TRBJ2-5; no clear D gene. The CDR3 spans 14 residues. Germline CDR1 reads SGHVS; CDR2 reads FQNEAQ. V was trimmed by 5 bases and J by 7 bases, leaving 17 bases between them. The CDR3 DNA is TGTGCCAGCAGCCCCCGTGTTAGCATGGGGACCCAGTACTTC. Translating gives CASSPRVSMGTQYF.

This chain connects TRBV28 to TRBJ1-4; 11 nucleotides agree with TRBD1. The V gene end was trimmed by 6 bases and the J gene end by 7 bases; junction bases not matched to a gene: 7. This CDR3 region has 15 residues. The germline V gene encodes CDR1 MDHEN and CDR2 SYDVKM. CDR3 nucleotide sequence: TGTGCCAGCAGGCAAGGGGGGACAGGGGGTGAAAAACTGTTTTTT. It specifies CASRQGGTGGEKLFF.

The chain's CDR3 is CASSRRGLTGNLPYEQYF. Written as DNA, the CDR3 is TGTGCCAGCAGCCGGAGGGGGCTCACAGGGAACCTTCCCTACGAGCAGTACTTC. This chain connects TRBV3-1 (or the pseudogene TRBV3-2) to TRBJ2-7; D perhaps matches TRBD1 (7 bases). Germline V CDR1 and CDR2: LGHDT, YNNKEL (reference sequence). This CDR3 region has 18 residues. V was pared by 4 bases and J by 2 bases, with 24 bases between.

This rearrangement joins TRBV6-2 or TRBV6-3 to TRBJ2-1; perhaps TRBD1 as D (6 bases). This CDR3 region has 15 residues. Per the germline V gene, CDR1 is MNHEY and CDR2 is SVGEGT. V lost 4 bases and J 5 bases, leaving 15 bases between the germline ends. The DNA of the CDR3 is TGTGCCAGCAGTTCCCCGGACAGCTTTAACAATGAGCAGTTCTTC. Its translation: CASSSPDSFNNEQFF.

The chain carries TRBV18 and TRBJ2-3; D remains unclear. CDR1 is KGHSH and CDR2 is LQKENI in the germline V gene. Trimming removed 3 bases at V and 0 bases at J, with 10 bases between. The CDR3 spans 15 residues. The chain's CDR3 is CASSPSTTSTDTQYF. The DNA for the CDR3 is TGTGCCAGCTCACCGTCAACGACTAGCACAGATACGCAGTATTTT.

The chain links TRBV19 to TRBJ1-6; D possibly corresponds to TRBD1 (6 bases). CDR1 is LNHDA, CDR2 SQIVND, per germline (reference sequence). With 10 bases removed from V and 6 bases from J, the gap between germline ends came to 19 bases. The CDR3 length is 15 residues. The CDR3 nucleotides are TGTGCCATTACCGACAGGTCCCTTTGTAATTCACCCCTCCACTTT. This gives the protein CAITDRSLCNSPLHF.

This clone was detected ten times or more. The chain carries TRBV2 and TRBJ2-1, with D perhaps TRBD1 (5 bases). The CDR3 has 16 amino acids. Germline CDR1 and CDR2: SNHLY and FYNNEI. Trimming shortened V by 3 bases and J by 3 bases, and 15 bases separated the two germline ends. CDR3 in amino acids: CASSDQRAGIYNEQFF. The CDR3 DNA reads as TGTGCCAGCAGTGATCAAAGGGCAGGGATCTACAATGAGCAGTTCTTC.

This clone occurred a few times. DNA of the CDR3: TGCGCCAGCAGTGAGTCGTGGGGGGTCGGCTACACCTTC. Translation: CASSESWGVGYTF. V is TRBV10-1 and J is TRBJ1-2; the D gene is possibly TRBD1 (5 bases). The CDR3 totals 13 residues. V was pared by 0 bases and J by 8 bases, with 10 bases between. Germline loops: CDR1 WNHNN, CDR2 SYGVQD (reference sequence).

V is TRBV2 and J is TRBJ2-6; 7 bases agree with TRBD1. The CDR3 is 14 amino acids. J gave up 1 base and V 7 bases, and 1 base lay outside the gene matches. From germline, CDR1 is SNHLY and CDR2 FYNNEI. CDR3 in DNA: TGTGCCAGCAAGACAGGGTCTGGGGCCAACGTCCTGACTTTC. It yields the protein CASKTGSGANVLTF.

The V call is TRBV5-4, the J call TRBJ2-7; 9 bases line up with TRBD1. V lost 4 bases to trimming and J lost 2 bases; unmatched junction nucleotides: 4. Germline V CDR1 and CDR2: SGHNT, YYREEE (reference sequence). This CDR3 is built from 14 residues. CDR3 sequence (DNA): TGTGCCAGCAGCGGCCGGGACAGGGCCTACGAGCAGTACTTC. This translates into CASSGRDRAYEQYF. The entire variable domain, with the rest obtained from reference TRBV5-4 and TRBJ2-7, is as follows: ETGVTQSPTHLIKTRGQQVTLRCSSQSGHNTVSWYQQALGQGPQFIFQYYREEENGRGNFPPRFSGLQFPNYSSELNVNALELDDSALYLCASSGRDRAYEQYFGPGTRLTVT.

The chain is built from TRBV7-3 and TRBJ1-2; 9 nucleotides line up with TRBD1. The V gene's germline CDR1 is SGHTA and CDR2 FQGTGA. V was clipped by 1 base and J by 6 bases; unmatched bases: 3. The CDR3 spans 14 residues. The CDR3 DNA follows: TGTGCCAGCAGCTTAAGAAGGACAGGGGATGGCTACACCTTC. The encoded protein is CASSLRRTGDGYTF.

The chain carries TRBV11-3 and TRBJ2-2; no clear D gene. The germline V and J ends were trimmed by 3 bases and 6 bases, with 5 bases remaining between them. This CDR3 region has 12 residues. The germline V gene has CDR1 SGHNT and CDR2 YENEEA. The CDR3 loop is CASSFLSGELFF. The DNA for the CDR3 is TGTGCCAGCAGCTTCTTATCCGGGGAGCTGTTTTTT.

CDR3 DNA: TGTGCCAGCAGCTCCATGCAGGGAGGCACTGAAGCTTTCTTT. Protein: CASSSMQGGTEAFF. V is TRBV7-2 and J is TRBJ1-1; TRBD1 is a possible D gene (5 bases). Between the trimmed V and J ends, which lost 4 bases and 4 bases, there was a span of 13 bases. From germline, CDR1 is SGHTA and CDR2 FQGNSA. The CDR3 runs 14 residues.

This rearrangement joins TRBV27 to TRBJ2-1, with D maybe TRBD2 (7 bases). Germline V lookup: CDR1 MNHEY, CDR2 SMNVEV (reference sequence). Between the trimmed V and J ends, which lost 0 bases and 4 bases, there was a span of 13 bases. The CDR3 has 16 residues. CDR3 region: CASSLSGGGKYNEQFF. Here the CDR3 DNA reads TGTGCCAGCAGTTTATCTGGCGGGGGCAAATACAATGAGCAGTTCTTC.

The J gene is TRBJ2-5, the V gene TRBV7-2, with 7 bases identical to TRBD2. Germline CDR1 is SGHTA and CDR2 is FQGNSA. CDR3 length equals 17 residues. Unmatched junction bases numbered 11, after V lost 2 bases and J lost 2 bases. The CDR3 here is CASSLSPPGAGQETQYF. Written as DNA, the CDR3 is TGTGCCAGCAGCTTATCCCCCCCGGGAGCGGGGCAAGAGACCCAGTACTTC.

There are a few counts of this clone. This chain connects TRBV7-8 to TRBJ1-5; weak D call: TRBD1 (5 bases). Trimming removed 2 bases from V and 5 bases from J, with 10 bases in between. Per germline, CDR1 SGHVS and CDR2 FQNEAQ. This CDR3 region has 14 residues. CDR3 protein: CASSLQGVDQPQHF. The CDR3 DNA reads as TGTGCCAGCAGCTTACAAGGGGTTGATCAGCCCCAGCATTTT.

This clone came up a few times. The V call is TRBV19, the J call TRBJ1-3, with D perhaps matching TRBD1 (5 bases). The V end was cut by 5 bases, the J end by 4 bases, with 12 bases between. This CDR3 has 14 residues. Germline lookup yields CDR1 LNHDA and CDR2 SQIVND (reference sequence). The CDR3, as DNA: TGTGCCAGTAGTCTGGAGGGGCGAGGAAACACCATATATTTT. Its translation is CASSLEGRGNTIYF.

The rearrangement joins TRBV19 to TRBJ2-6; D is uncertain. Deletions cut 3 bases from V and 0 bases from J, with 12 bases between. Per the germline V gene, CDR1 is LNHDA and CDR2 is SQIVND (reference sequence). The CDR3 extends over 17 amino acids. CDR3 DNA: TGTGCCAGTAGTATCAGCAGACTTGTCTCTGGGGCCAACGTCCTGACTTTC. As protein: CASSISRLVSGANVLTF.

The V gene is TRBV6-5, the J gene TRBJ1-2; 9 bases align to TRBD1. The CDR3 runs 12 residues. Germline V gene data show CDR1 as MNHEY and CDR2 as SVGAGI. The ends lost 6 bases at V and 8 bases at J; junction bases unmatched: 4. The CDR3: CASRGDRVGYTF. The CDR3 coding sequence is TGTGCCAGCAGGGGGGACAGGGTGGGCTACACCTTC.

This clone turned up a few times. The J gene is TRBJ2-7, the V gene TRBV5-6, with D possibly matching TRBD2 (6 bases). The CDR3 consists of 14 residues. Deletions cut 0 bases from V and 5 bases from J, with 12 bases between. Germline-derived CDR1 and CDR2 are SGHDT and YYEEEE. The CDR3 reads CASSLDRGSHEQYF. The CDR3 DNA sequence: TGTGCCAGCAGCTTGGATCGGGGGTCCCACGAGCAGTACTTC.